This T cell receptor beta chain was found in a study of radiotherapy plus CTLA-4 blockade in lung cancer. Trimming took 10 bases from V and 5 from J; bases not matched to a gene: 6. The CDR3 sequence is 12 residues long. Germline assignment: CDR1 SNHLY and CDR2 FYNNEI. Overall study results and limits: There was expansion of tumor-derived TCR clones in blood after radiotherapy plus ipilimumab.

Concerning this clone: Its antigen is unidentified.

The data were produced by immunoSEQ multiplex PCR, yet TCRdb's version contains in-frame clones alone and is incomplete. The sample lists around 99,000 clones, about 90% occurring once. The sample was peripheral blood, taken from a patient treated with radiotherapy plus ipilimumab. The chain is built from TRBV2 and TRBJ1-2; 8 bases match TRBD1. The source is a human donor with non-small cell lung cancer that progressed on radiotherapy plus ipilimumab. The CDR3 is CANPDRAYGYTF. CDR3 nucleotides: TGTGCCAACCCGGACAGGGCTTATGGCTACACCTTC.